This is a list of T cell receptor beta chains from one sample in a study of T cell responses to AZD1222 COVID-19 vaccine. The protocol was immunoSEQ multiplex PCR, while the TCRdb copy is restricted to in-frame clones and leaves out a portion. The sample shows about 110,000 clones, roughly 89% of them seen only once. The material was peripheral blood, obtained 28 days after the second AZD1222 dose. These receptors all stem from an adult who received the AZD1222 COVID-19 vaccine. The CDR3 runs from the conserved cysteine through the conserved F or W. The D gene is left open where the match is weak. Expanded clones get a size class; other rows say once, few or many, or leave the size out.

>TRBD2|TRBJ2-3|TRBV10-3|NA
CAISESGGTDTQYF
TGTGCCATCAGTGAGTCGGGAGGGACAGATACGCAGTATTTT
>NA|TRBJ1-5|TRBV4-1|NA
CASSRNRDMNQPQHF
TGCGCCAGCAGCCGCAACCGGGACATGAATCAGCCCCAGCATTTT
>NA|TRBJ2-6|TRBV5-1|NA
CASSLPVSGANVLTF
TGCGCCAGCAGCTTACCAGTCTCTGGGGCCAACGTCCTGACTTTC
>TRBD1|TRBJ1-1|TRBV4-2|NA
CASSPLTGWGAAFF
TGTGCCAGCAGCCCTTTGACAGGGTGGGGAGCAGCTTTCTTT
>NA|TRBJ2-7|TRBV6-8|NA
CASPFKGNYEQYF
TGTGCCAGCCCCTTTAAGGGAAACTACGAGCAGTACTTC
>NA|TRBJ2-1|TRBV6-5|NA
CASSYEVWGDEQFF
TGTGCCAGCAGTTACGAGGTCTGGGGCGATGAGCAGTTCTTC
>NA|TRBJ1-6|TRBV4-1|NA
CASSPAQSSSYNSPLHF
TGCGCCAGCAGCCCAGCCCAGTCGAGCTCCTATAATTCACCCCTCCACTTT
>NA|TRBJ2-3|TRBV12-5|NA
CASAREGDITDTQYF
TGTGCTAGTGCCCGAGAAGGGGACATCACAGATACGCAGTATTTT
>NA|TRBJ2-5|TRBV4-3|NA
CASSADSGEETQYF
TGCGCCAGCAGCGCTGATTCAGGGGAAGAGACCCAGTACTTC
>NA|TRBJ1-2|TRBV15|NA
CATSRAEGTGYTF
TGTGCCACCAGCAGAGCGGAGGGGACGGGCTACACCTTC
>NA|TRBJ2-7|TRBV3-1/TRBV3-2|NA
CASTRRGSYEQYF
TGTGCCAGCACCCGCCGGGGCAGTTACGAGCAGTACTTC
>NA|TRBJ2-6|TRBV5-1|NA
CASSLRDSGANVLTF
TGCGCCAGCAGTCTCAGAGACTCTGGGGCCAACGTCCTGACTTTC
>TRBD1|TRBJ1-2|TRBV27|NA
CASRPGQGTGYTF
TGTGCCAGCAGACCGGGACAGGGGACTGGCTACACCTTC
>TRBD2|TRBJ2-1|TRBV29-1|NA
CSVESPSGGTYNEQFF
TGCAGCGTTGAATCCCCTAGCGGGGGGACCTACAATGAGCAGTTCTTC
>NA|TRBJ1-4|TRBV7-2|NA
CASSLAVATNEKLFF
TGTGCCAGCAGCTTAGCGGTAGCGACTAATGAAAAACTGTTTTTT
>NA|TRBJ1-6|TRBV6-1|NA
CASSEQGNSPLHF
TGTGCCAGCAGTGAACAGGGCAATTCACCCCTCCACTTT
>NA|TRBJ1-2|TRBV4-1|NA
CASSQEVSGYTF
TGCGCCAGCAGCCAAGAAGTCTCTGGCTACACCTTC
>NA|TRBJ2-1|TRBV7-8|NA
CASSLDGASSYNEQFF
TGTGCCAGCAGCTTAGACGGCGCCAGCTCCTACAATGAGCAGTTCTTC
>NA|TRBJ1-6|TRBV11-2|NA
CASSLDHSPLHF
TGTGCCAGCAGCTTAGATCATTCACCCCTCCACTTT
>TRBD1|TRBJ1-5|TRBV19|NA
CASSLDRDSNQPQHF
TGTGCCAGTAGTTTGGACAGGGATAGCAATCAGCCCCAGCATTTT
>NA|TRBJ1-1|TRBV14|NA
CASSQAGRLNTEAFF
TGTGCCAGCAGCCAAGCGGGGCGGTTGAACACTGAAGCTTTCTTT
>TRBD1|TRBJ2-5|TRBV2|NA
CASSNIRDSLQETQYF
TGTGCCAGCAGTAATATCCGGGACAGCCTCCAGGAGACCCAGTACTTC
>NA|TRBJ1-1|TRBV21-1|NA
CASSKQEEGCTEAFF
TGTGCCAGCAGCAAGCAGGAGGAGGGCTGCACTGAAGCTTTCTTT
>TRBD2|TRBJ2-1|TRBV7-2|NA
CASSLGPGLADNEQFF
TGTGCCAGCAGCTTAGGGCCGGGACTAGCTGACAATGAGCAGTTCTTC
>NA|TRBJ1-2|TRBV3-1/TRBV3-2|NA
CASSPLRSLPQPAANYGYTF
TGTGCCAGCAGCCCGTTGAGGTCTCTTCCCCAACCAGCAGCTAACTATGGCTACACCTTC
>TRBD2|TRBJ2-1|TRBV7-6|once
CASSLEPLAGSSYNEQFF
TGTGCCAGCAGCTTAGAGCCACTAGCGGGAAGCTCCTACAATGAGCAGTTCTTC
>TRBD1|TRBJ2-1|TRBV24-1|NA
CATGGQGIYNEQFF
TGTGCCACCGGGGGACAGGGGATTTACAATGAGCAGTTCTTC
>NA|TRBJ1-2|TRBV29-1|NA
CSVEFAGRVGGYTF
TGCAGCGTTGAGTTTGCAGGGCGGGTTGGTGGCTACACCTTC
>NA|TRBJ1-1|TRBV4-3|few
CASSQARGRGSNTEAFF
TGCGCCAGCAGCCAAGCCCGGGGTAGGGGGTCCAACACTGAAGCTTTCTTT
>NA|TRBJ1-4|TRBV7-9|NA
CASSLDIGGVGRTEKLFF
TGTGCCAGCAGCTTAGACATAGGTGGGGTAGGGCGTACGGAAAAACTGTTTTTT